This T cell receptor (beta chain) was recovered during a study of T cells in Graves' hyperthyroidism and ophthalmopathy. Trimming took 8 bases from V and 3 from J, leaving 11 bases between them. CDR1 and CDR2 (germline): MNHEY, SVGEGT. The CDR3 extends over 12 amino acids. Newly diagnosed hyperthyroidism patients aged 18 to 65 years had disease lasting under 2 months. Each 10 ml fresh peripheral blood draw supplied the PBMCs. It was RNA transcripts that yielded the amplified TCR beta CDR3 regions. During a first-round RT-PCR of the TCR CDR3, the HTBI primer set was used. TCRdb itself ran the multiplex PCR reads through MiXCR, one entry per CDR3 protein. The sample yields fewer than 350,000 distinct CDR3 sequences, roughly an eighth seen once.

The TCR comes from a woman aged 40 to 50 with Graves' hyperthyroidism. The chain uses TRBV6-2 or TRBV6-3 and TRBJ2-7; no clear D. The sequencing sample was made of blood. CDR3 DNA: TGTGCCAGCGCCGAACTGAACTACGAGCAGTACTTC. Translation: CASAELNYEQYF.